The 10 T cell receptor beta chains below come from one sample, sequenced in a study of identical twins (dated by TCRdb to about 2016). The library was made by 5' RACE. The listed sequencing device is Illumina HiSeq 2000. TCRdb itself trimmed the public reads at Q25 with fastp, ran MiXCR and retained productive beta chains. Every entry covers one CDR3 protein and lists the most common genes and DNA from its rows. Here the sample has around 160,000 distinct CDR3 sequences; roughly 3.5% occur a single time. The leading ten clones occupy around 8% of the sample. The sample comprised memory T cells sorted from blood. The cell subset or site label corresponds to: CD45RO+ enriched T cells. These receptors came from a man between 18 and 29 years old in good health.

This clonotype turned up a few times. The V and J genes are TRBV7-6 and TRBJ1-2; perhaps TRBD1 as D (5 bases). Germline CDR1 SGHVS, CDR2 FNYEAQ. Deletions cut 1 base from V and 0 bases from J, with 12 bases between. CDR3 length: 16 amino acids. The CDR3 DNA follows: TGTGCCAGCAGCTTAGGGGGACTTGCGCCTAACTATGGCTACACCTTC. It is translated as CASSLGGLAPNYGYTF.

This clonotype showed up many times. The chain couples TRBV20-1 to TRBJ2-5; D not certain. Germline V gene lookup returns CDR1 DFQATT and CDR2 SNEGSKA (reference sequence). The length of the CDR3 is 12 residues. V lost 1 base and J lost 2, with 5 bases in between. DNA for the CDR3: TGCAGTGCTAGAGTAAATCAAGAGACCCAGTACTTC. Protein product: CSARVNQETQYF.

Many counts were recorded for this clonotype. J is TRBJ2-1 and V is TRBV4-1; D possibly corresponds to TRBD1 (6 bases). Germline loops: CDR1 MGHRA, CDR2 YSYEKL. Between the trimmed V and J ends, which lost 2 bases and 0 bases, there was a span of 20 bases. This CDR3 spans 19 amino acids. The CDR3 spells CASSQQQGRGGRSYNEQFF. The CDR3 coding sequence is TGCGCCAGCAGCCAACAACAGGGTAGGGGCGGCCGCTCCTACAATGAGCAGTTCTTC.

Many counts were recorded for this clonotype. The chain uses TRBV6-1 and TRBJ1-4, with D tentatively TRBD1 (5 bases). CDR3 size: 14 residues. Trimming took 8 bases from V and 2 from J, leaving 12 bases between them. The germline CDR1 and CDR2 sequences are MNHNS and SASEGT. As DNA, the CDR3 is TGTGCCAGCCGTGTGTGGGGGACTAATGAAAAACTGTTTTTT. Translated: CASRVWGTNEKLFF.

This clonotype was picked up many times. The chain links TRBV29-1 to TRBJ2-1, with 10 bases matching TRBD2. Germline CDR1 SQVTM, CDR2 ANQGSEA. The J segment lost 0 bases and the V segment lost 7 bases, leaving 6 bases of the junction unmatched. The length of the CDR3 is 15 residues. The CDR3 DNA reads TGCAGCGCCGCAGCGGGAGGGAGCTCCTACAATGAGCAGTTCTTC. Encoded protein: CSAAAGGSSYNEQFF.

The table lists this clonotype with many counts. The CDR3 DNA reads as TGTGCCAGCATTCAGGGGATGATTGGAGAGACCCAGTACTTC. It encodes CASIQGMIGETQYF. V usage is TRBV12-3 or TRBV12-4 and J usage is TRBJ2-5; D is perhaps TRBD1 (6 bases). V was shortened by 7 bases and J by 4 bases, with 16 bases between the two germline ends. CDR3 length equals 14 residues.

This clonotype came up a few times. V and J are TRBV10-3 and TRBJ2-2; 11 nucleotides line up with TRBD1. From germline, CDR1 is ENHRY and CDR2 SYGVKD. This CDR3 contains 15 residues. Unmatched junction bases numbered 11, after V lost 10 bases and J lost 7 bases. The CDR3 DNA is TGTGCCACGACGGATGCCGGGACAGGGGGCGGGGAGCTGTTTTTT. Translation: CATTDAGTGGGELFF.

Many counts were recorded for this clonotype. The chain employs TRBV18 and TRBJ2-7; no firm D call. Germline V gives CDR1 KGHSH, CDR2 LQKENI. The CDR3 has 11 residues. The V and J ends lost 3 bases and 5 bases respectively, with 5 bases between them. In nucleotides, the CDR3 is TGTGCCAGCTCACCGGGCCACGAGCAGTACTTC. Protein sequence: CASSPGHEQYF.

The sample holds many counts of this clonotype. The chain combines TRBV20-1 with TRBJ2-3; possibly TRBD1 for D (6 bases). Germline values: CDR1 DFQATT, CDR2 SNEGSKA (reference sequence). The CDR3 loop spans 15 amino acids. V gave up 4 bases and J gave up 10 bases, with 24 bases separating them. CDR3 protein: CSAILRDKSALAQYF. CDR3 sequence (DNA): TGCAGTGCTATACTCCGGGACAAGTCCGCGTTAGCGCAGTATTTT.

This clonotype was seen repeatedly, ten times or more. The V call is TRBV19, the J call TRBJ2-1, with D maybe TRBD2 (6 bases). Trimming took off 5 bases at V and 5 bases at J, with 19 bases between the two ends. The germline CDR1 and CDR2 sequences are LNHDA and SQIVND (reference sequence). This CDR3 has 16 residues. The CDR3 region is CASSPGTGRMDNEQFF. CDR3 coding DNA: TGTGCCAGTAGTCCAGGGACTGGGCGGATGGACAATGAGCAGTTCTTC.